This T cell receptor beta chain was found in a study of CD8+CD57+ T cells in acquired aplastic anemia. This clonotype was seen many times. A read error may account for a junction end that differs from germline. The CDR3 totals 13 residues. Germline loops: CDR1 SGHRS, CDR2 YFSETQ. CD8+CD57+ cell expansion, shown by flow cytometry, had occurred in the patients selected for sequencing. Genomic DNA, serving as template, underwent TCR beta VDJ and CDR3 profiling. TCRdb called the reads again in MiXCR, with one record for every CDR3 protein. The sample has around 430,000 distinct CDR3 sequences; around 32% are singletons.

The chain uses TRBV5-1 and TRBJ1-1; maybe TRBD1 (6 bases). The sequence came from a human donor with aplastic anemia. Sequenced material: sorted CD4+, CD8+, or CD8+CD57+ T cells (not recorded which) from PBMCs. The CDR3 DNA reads TGTGCCAGTAGTAGAGGGGGGAACACTGAAGCTTTCTTT. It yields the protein CASSRGGNTEAFF.